This T cell receptor beta chain was retrieved from a study of OX40 agonist ivuxolimab in advanced cancers. The overall study: Ivuxolimab, an antibody that agonizes OX40 (CD134), was administered to the patients. Past anti-PD-1, anti-PD-L1 or anti-CTLA-4 therapy was accepted, and 40% had received some. Males comprised 82.7% of the group, whose mean age was 60 years (range 23 to 79). Findings and limits, study-wide: Within 6 weeks, CD4+ and CD8+ blood T cells expanded clonally at 0.1 to 3.0 mg/kg.

Produced via immunoSEQ multiplex PCR; TCRdb's table is partial and in-frame only. This repertoire shows around 41,000 clones, about nine tenths found once; its top ten account for about 6%. V was pared by 6 bases and J by 2 bases, with 13 bases of the junction left unmatched. Germline V gene lookup returns CDR1 LGHNT and CDR2 FRNRAP. The CDR3 is made up of 19 amino acids. As regards this clone: No antigen is known for it.

The clonotype originates from an adult with an advanced solid tumor such as melanoma, head and neck, liver or kidney cancer. The sequencing here drew on CD4+ or CD8+ T cells sorted from blood, taken in a trial of the OX40 agonist ivuxolimab. The V and J genes are TRBV12-5 and TRBJ2-3; 14 nucleotides agree with TRBD2. In DNA, the CDR3 is TGTGCTAGTGGCTCAAGAAATGGACTAGCGGGAGGAAACACAGATACGCAGTATTTT. It encodes CASGSRNGLAGGNTDTQYF.